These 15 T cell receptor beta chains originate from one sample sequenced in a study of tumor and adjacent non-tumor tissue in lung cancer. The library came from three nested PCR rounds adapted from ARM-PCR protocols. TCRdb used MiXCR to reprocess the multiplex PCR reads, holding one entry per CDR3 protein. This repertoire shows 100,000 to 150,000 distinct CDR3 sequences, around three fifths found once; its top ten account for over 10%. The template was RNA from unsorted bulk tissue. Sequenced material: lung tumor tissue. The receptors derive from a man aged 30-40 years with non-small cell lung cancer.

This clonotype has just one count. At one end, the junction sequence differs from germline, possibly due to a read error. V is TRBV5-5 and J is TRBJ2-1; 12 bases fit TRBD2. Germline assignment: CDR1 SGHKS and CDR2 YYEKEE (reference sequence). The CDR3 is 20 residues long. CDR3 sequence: CASSSLTGTSGFSSYNEQLF. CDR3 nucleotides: TGTGCCAGCAGTTCCTTAACCGGGACTAGCGGGTTCAGCTCCTACAATGAGCAGTTGTTC.

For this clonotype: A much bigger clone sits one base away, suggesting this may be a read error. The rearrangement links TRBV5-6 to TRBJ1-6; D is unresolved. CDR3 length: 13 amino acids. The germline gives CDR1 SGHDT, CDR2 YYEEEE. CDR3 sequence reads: CASNLARNSPLHF. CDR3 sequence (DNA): TGTGCCAGCAACTTGGCCCGGAATTCACCCCTCCACTTT.

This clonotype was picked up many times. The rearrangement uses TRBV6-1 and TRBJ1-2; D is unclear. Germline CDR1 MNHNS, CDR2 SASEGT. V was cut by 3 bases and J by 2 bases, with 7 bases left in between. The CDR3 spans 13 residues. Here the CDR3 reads CASSDVLNYGYTF. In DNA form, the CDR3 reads TGTGCCAGCAGTGACGTACTAAACTATGGCTACACCTTC.

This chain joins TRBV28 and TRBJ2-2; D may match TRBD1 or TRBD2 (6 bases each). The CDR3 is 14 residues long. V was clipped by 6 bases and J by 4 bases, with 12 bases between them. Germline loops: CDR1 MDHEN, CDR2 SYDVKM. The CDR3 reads CASRAWGATGELFF. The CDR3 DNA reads TGTGCCAGCAGAGCATGGGGGGCCACCGGGGAGCTGTTTTTT.

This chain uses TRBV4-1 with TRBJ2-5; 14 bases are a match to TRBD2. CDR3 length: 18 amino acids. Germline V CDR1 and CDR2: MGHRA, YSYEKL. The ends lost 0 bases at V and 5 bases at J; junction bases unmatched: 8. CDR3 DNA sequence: TGCGCCAGCAGCCAAGATCTAGGACTAGCGGGGGGCCAGGAGACCCAGTACTTC. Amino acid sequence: CASSQDLGLAGGQETQYF.

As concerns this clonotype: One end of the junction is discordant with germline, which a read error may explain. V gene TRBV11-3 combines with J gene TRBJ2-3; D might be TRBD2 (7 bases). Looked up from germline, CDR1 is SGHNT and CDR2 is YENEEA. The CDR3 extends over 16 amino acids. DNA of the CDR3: TGTGCCAACAGCTCCCCAGATCGGGGGGACACAGATACGCTGTATTTT. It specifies CANSSPDRGDTDTLYF.

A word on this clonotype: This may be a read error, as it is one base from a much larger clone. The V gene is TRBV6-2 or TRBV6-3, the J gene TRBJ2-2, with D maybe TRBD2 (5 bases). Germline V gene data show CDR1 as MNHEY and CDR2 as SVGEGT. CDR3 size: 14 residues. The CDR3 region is CASSYYWSTGELLF. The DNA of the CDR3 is TGTGCCAGCAGTTACTATTGGAGCACCGGGGAGCTGTTATTT.

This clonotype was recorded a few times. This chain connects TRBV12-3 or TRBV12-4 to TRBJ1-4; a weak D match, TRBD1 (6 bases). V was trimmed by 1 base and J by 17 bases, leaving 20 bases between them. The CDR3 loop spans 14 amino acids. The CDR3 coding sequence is TGTGCCAGCAGTTTAGAACAGGGAAATGAAAAACCCTTTTTT. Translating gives CASSLEQGNEKPFF.

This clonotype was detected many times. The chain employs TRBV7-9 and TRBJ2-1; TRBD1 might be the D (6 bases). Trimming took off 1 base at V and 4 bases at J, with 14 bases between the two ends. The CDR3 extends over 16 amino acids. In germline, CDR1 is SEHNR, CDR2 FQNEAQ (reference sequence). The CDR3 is CASSLEGRQGYNEQFF. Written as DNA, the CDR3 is TGTGCCAGCAGCTTAGAGGGGCGGCAGGGGTACAATGAGCAGTTCTTC.

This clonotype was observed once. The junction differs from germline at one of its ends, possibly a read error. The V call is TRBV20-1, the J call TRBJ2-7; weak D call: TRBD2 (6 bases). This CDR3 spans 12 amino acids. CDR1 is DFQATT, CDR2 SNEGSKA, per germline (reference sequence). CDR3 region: CSASWDSYVQYF. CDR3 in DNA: TGCAGTGCTAGCTGGGACTCCTACGTGCAGTACTTC.

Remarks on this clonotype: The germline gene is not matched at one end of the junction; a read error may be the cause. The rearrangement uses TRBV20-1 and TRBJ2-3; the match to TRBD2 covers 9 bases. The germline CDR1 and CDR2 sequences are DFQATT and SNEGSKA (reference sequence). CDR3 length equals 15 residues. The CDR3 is CSAPVAGGLTDMQYF. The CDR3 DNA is TGTAGTGCTCCGGTGGCGGGAGGGCTCACAGATATGCAGTATTTT.

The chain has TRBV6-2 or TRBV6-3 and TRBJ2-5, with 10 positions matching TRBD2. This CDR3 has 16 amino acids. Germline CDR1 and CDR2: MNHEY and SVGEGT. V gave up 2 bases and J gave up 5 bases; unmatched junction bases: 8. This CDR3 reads CASSYPSGGGLETQYF. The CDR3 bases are TGTGCCAGCAGTTACCCCAGCGGGGGGGGACTTGAGACCCAGTACTTC.

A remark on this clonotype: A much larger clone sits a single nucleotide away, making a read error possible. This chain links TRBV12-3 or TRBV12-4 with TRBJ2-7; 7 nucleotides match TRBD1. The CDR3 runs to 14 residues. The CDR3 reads CAGSSGTVYYEQYF. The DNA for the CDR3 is TGTGCCGGCAGTTCCGGGACAGTTTACTACGAGCAGTACTTC.

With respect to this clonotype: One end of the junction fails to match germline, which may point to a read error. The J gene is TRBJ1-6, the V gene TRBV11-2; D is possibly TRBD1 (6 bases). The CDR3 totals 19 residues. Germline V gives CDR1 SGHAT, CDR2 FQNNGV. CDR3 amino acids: CASSNARSRGVSCNSPLHF. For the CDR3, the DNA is TGTGCCAGTAGCAACGCTAGGTCCAGGGGTGTCTCCTGTAATTCACCCCTCCACTTT.

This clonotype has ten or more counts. The CDR3 loop is CASSFERYYEQYF. In nucleotides, the CDR3 is TGTGCCAGCAGCTTCGAGCGATACTACGAGCAGTACTTC. The chain recombines TRBV5-4 with TRBJ2-7, with D hard to call. V was shortened by 2 bases and J by 3 bases, with 9 bases between the two germline ends. This CDR3 comprises 13 residues. The germline CDR1 and CDR2 sequences are SGHNT and YYREEE (reference sequence).